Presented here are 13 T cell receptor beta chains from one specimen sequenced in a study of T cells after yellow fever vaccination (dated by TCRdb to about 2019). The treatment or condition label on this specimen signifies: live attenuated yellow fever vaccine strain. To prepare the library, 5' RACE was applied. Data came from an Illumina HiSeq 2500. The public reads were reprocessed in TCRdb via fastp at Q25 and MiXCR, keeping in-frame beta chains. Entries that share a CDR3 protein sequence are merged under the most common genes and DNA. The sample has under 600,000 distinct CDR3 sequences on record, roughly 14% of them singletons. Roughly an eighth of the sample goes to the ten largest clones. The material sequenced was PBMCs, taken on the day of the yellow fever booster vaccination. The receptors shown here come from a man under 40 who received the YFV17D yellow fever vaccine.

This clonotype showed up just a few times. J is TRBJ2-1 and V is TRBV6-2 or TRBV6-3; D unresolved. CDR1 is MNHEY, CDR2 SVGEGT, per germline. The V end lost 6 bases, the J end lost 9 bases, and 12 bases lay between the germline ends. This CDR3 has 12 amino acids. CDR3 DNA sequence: TGTGCCAGCAGGTCCTCGGGCGCTGAGCAGTTCTTC. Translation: CASRSSGAEQFF.

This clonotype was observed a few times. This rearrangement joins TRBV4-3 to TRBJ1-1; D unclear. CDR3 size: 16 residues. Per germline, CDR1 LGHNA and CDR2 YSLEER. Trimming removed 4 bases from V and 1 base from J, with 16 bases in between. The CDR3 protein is CASSRVKGSANTEAFF. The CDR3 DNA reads TGCGCCAGCAGCCGGGTTAAGGGCTCGGCGAACACTGAAGCTTTCTTT.

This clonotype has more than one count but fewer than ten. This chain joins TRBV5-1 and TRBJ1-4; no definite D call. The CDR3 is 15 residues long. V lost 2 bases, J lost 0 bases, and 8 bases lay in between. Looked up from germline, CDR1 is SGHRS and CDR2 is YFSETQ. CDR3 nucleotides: TGCGCCAGCAGCTTAACGGTAGCAACTAATGAAAAACTGTTTTTT. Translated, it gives CASSLTVATNEKLFF. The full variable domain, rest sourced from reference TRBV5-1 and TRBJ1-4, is KAGVTQTPRYLIKTRGQQVTLSCSPISGHRSVSWYQQTPGQGLQFLFEYFSETQRNKGNFPGRFSGRQFSNSRSEMNVSTLELGDSALYLCASSLTVATNEKLFFGSGTQLSVL.

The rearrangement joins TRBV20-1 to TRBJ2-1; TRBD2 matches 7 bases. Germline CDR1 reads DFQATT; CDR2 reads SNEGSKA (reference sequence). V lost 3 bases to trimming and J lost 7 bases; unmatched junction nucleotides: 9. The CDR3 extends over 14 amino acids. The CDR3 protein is CSARGGRAWNEQFF. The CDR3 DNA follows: TGCAGTGCTAGGGGAGGGAGGGCTTGGAATGAGCAGTTCTTC.

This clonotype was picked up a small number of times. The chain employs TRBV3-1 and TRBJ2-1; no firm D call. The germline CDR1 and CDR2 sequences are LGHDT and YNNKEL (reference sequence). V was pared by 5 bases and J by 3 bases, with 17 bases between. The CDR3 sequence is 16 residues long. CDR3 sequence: CASSYGRSHFYNEQFF. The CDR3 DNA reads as TGTGCCAGCAGCTATGGACGCAGCCACTTCTACAATGAGCAGTTCTTC.

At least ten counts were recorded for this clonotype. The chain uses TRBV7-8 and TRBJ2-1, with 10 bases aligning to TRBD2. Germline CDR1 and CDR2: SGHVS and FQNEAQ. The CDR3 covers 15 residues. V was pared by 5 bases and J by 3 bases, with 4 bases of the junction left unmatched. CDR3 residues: CASSRLAGDYNEQFF. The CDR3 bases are TGTGCCAGCAGCCGTCTAGCGGGAGACTACAATGAGCAGTTCTTC.

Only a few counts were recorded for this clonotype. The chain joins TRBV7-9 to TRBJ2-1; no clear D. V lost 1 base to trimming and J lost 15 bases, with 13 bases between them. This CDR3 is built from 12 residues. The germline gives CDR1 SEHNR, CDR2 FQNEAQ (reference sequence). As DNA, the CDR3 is TGTGCCAGCAGCTTAGGGTTTAGTAGCCCGTTCTTC. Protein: CASSLGFSSPFF.

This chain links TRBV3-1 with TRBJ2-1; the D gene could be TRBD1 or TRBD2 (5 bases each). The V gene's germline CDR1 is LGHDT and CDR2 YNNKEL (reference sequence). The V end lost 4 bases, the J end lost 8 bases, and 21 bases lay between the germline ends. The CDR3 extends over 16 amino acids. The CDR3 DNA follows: TGTGCCAGCAGCCTTCGGACGGGCCCTATGGGGGATGAGCAGTTCTTC. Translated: CASSLRTGPMGDEQFF.

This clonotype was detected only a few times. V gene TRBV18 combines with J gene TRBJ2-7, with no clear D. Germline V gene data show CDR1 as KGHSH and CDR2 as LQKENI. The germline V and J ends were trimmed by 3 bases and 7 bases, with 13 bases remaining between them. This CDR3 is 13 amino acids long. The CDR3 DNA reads TGTGCCAGCTCACCTAGCCAATCTGGGGAGCAGTACTTC. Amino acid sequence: CASSPSQSGEQYF.

The CDR3 DNA sequence: TGTGCCAGCACCTGGGGAGCCGAGGCAGATACGCAGTATTTT. Amino acids: CASTWGAEADTQYF. The chain uses TRBV6-1 and TRBJ2-3, with D possibly TRBD2 on 5 matching bases. Germline V lookup: CDR1 MNHNS, CDR2 SASEGT. V lost 7 bases, J lost 4 bases, and 15 bases lay in between. This CDR3 region has 14 residues.

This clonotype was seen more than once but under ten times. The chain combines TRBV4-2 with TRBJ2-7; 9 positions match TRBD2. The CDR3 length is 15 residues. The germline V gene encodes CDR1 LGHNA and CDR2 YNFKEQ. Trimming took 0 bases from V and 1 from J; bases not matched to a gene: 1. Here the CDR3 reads CASSQETSGSYEQYF. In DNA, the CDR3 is TGTGCCAGCAGCCAAGAGACTAGCGGATCCTACGAGCAGTACTTC.

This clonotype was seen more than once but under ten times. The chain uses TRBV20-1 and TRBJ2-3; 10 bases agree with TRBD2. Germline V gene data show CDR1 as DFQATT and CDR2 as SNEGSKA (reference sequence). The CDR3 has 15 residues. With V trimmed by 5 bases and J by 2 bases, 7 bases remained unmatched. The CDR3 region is CSASALAGNTDTQYF. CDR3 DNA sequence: TGCAGTGCTTCCGCACTAGCGGGAAACACAGATACGCAGTATTTT.

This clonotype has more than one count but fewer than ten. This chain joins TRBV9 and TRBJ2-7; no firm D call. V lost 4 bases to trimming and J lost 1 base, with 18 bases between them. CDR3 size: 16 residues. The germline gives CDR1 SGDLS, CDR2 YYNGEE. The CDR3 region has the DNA TGTGCCAGCAGCAAAACACCCGGTATGGATTCCTACGAGCAGTACTTC. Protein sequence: CASSKTPGMDSYEQYF.